The TCR beta chain under discussion was sequenced for a study of monozygotic twins with inflammatory bowel disease. Study-level findings and limits: Fewer clonotypes were shared with others by IBD patients than by healthy twins, especially with disease activity.

No DNA is given; TCRdb re-called the 5' RACE reads and lists each CDR3 protein once. The sample features 310,000 or so distinct CDR3 sequences, with 2% to 2.5% in its top ten. On this clonotype: What it binds is not known.

The length of the CDR3 is 15 residues. In germline, CDR1 is SSHAT, CDR2 FNYEAQ (reference sequence). The sequenced sample was blood. The rearrangement links TRBV7-7 to TRBJ2-2; TCRdb outputs TRBD2, but without DNA this stays unchecked. This clonotype originated in a human donor with ulcerative colitis or Crohn's disease, or a healthy co-twin of an affected twin (not recorded which). CDR3 sequence reads: CASSLSSSGAGELFF.